A selection of T cell receptor beta chains follows, all from one sample in a study of T cell repertoires in cytomegalovirus infection. TCRdb passed the reads through MiXCR, listing each CDR3 protein once. The data contain almost 500,000 distinct CDR3 sequences, approximately 11% of them singletons. Sample: PBMCs. The receptors derive from a human donor in good health (CMV status not recorded). Some clones in this sample may be carry-over from other donors' samples. The CDR3 runs from the conserved cysteine through the conserved F or W. A D gene is named only where the DNA matches it firmly. Clone size is shown for a subset of rows, as once, few, many or a class of expanded clone.

CASLSRAGEGYEQYF	TGTGCCAGCCTCTCTAGGGCAGGGGAAGGCTACGAGCAGTACTTC	many	TRBV7-9	NA	TRBJ2-7
CASSFTPSGGERRTPQHF	TGTGCCAGCAGTTTTACCCCCTCCGGCGGGGAACGGCGTACGCCCCAGCATTTT	many	TRBV7-9	NA	TRBJ1-5
CSARGDSLYEQYF	TGCAGTGCTAGAGGGGACAGCTTATACGAGCAGTACTTC	few	TRBV20-1	TRBD1	TRBJ2-7
CASSLYGDTQYF	TGTGCCAGCAGCCTCTACGGAGATACGCAGTATTTT	many	TRBV11-2	NA	TRBJ2-3
CASNSGGGGYEQYF	TGTGCCAGCAACTCAGGTGGAGGGGGCTACGAGCAGTACTTC	many	TRBV7-2	NA	TRBJ2-7
CASSLGQGGVLTGANVLTF	TGTGCCAGCAGTTTAGGGCAGGGTGGCGTCCTTACTGGGGCCAACGTCCTGACTTTC	many	TRBV28	NA	TRBJ2-6
CASSFRGDSSGNTIYF	TGTGCCAGCAGTTTTCGGGGGGACTCTAGCGGAAACACCATATATTTT	NA	TRBV2	NA	TRBJ1-3
CASRLSSGLTDEQYF	TGTGCCAGCAGGCTTTCTAGCGGGTTGACGGACGAGCAGTACTTC	NA	TRBV27	TRBD2	TRBJ2-7
CAENTGQGEAFF	TGTGCCGAAAATACCGGACAGGGTGAAGCTTTCTTT	many	TRBV28	TRBD1	TRBJ1-1
CASSLIGGGEQYF	TGTGCCAGCAGCTTGATTGGGGGAGGTGAGCAGTACTTC	many	TRBV5-5	NA	TRBJ2-7
CASSLQDRYYEQYF	TGTGCCAGCAGTTTACAGGACAGATACTACGAGCAGTACTTC	few	TRBV27	NA	TRBJ2-7
CAGGSYNEQFF	TGTGCCGGGGGGTCCTACAATGAGCAGTTCTTC	NA	TRBV19	NA	TRBJ2-1
CSARRTGGSIGNQPQHF	TGCAGTGCTAGAAGAACAGGAGGGTCGATTGGCAATCAGCCCCAGCATTTT	many	TRBV20-1	NA	TRBJ1-5
CASSIWGNGYTF	TGTGCCAGTAGTATTTGGGGGAATGGCTACACCTTC	NA	TRBV19	NA	TRBJ1-2
CASSPGGGLEAFF	TGTGCCAGCAGTCCTGGCGGGGGTCTTGAAGCTTTCTTT	many	TRBV12-3/TRBV12-4	NA	TRBJ1-1
CSVGKVPEAFF	TGCAGCGTTGGCAAGGTTCCTGAAGCTTTCTTT	NA	TRBV29-1	NA	TRBJ1-1
CAISAARGDEKLFF	TGTGCCATCAGTGCGGCCAGGGGAGATGAAAAACTGTTTTTT	few	TRBV10-3	NA	TRBJ1-4
CSASRLRSGGSYNEQFF	TGCAGTGCTAGTCGCCTTCGCTCCGGGGGGTCCTACAATGAGCAGTTCTTC	many	TRBV20-1	TRBD2	TRBJ2-1
CSAPGLAGTTDTQYF	TGCAGTGCTCCGGGACTAGCGGGGACCACAGATACGCAGTATTTT	NA	TRBV20-1	TRBD2	TRBJ2-3
CASSHHRDRRTDTQYF	TGTGCCAGCAGCCACCACCGGGACAGGCGCACAGATACGCAGTATTTT	many	TRBV3-1	TRBD1	TRBJ2-3
CASSPTDRGMREKLFF	TGTGCCAGCTCACCAACCGACAGGGGCATGAGGGAAAAACTGTTTTTT	NA	TRBV18	TRBD1	TRBJ1-4
CSGGLKETQYF	TGTTCGGGGGGGCTAAAAGAGACCCAGTACTTC	many	TRBV7-9	TRBD2	TRBJ2-5
CASSLSREVETQYF	TGTGCCAGCAGCTTGAGCAGGGAGGTGGAGACCCAGTACTTC	few	TRBV5-6	NA	TRBJ2-5
CSARDEENQPQHF	TGCAGTGCTAGAGATGAGGAGAATCAGCCCCAGCATTTT	few	TRBV20-1	NA	TRBJ1-5
CASSQPLRASGHYNEQFF	TGTGCCAGCAGCCAACCGCTACGGGCTAGCGGGCATTACAATGAGCAGTTCTTC	many	TRBV7-8	TRBD2	TRBJ2-1
CASSLRLASNTGELFF	TGTGCCAGCAGTTTAAGGCTAGCAAGTAACACCGGGGAGCTGTTTTTT	many	TRBV12-3/TRBV12-4	NA	TRBJ2-2
CAWTRDSSNEKLFF	TGTGCCTGGACCCGTGACAGTTCCAATGAAAAACTGTTTTTT	NA	TRBV30	NA	TRBJ1-4
CASSPVRRRVLTYEQYF	TGTGCCAGCAGCCCAGTGAGGAGGCGGGTACTAACCTACGAGCAGTACTTC	many	TRBV11-2	NA	TRBJ2-7
CASSSPAGTRNTEAFF	TGTGCCAGTAGCTCGCCAGCCGGGACCCGGAACACTGAAGCTTTCTTT	many	TRBV19	NA	TRBJ1-1
CASSLEGIGYTF	TGTGCCAGCAGTTTAGAGGGGATCGGCTACACCTTC	NA	TRBV28	NA	TRBJ1-2
CASSIPRAGGAYGYTF	TGTGCCAGTAGTATACCCCGGGCAGGGGGTGCCTATGGCTACACCTTC	few	TRBV19	TRBD1	TRBJ1-2